The 26 T cell receptor beta chains below were found in one sample sequenced in a study of T-cell memory formation after mild COVID-19. One entry per CDR3 protein, called by TCRdb with MiXCR from the 5' RACE reads. Here the sample spans roughly 130,000 distinct CDR3 sequences, over 15% being singletons. The sequenced material came from PBMCs or a T cell subset sorted from them (not recorded which). The receptors here all came from a man between 18 and 29 years old who had mild COVID-19 (a few samples of this study predate the infection). Cell type and time point are not known.

This clonotype was seen a few times. The chain joins TRBV11-2 to TRBJ2-5; weak D call: TRBD2 (5 bases). This CDR3 region has 15 residues. With 4 bases removed from V and 2 bases from J, the gap between germline ends came to 14 bases. The germline V gene has CDR1 SGHAT and CDR2 FQNNGV. The CDR3 loop is CASSYGPPGQETQYF. CDR3 sequence (DNA): TGTGCCAGCAGCTACGGGCCTCCGGGGCAAGAGACCCAGTACTTC. Supplemented by reference TRBV11-2 and TRBJ2-5, the full variable domain reads EAGVAQSPRYKIIEKRQSVAFWCNPISGHATLYWYQQILGQGPKLLIQFQNNGVVDDSQLPKDRFSAERLKGVDSTLKIQPAKLEDSAVYLCASSYGPPGQETQYFGPGTRLLVL.

In this sample, this clonotype turned up once. The CDR3 nucleotides are TGTGCCAGCAGCCAAACTAGCGGCCCCTACGAGCAGTACTTC. Encoded protein: CASSQTSGPYEQYF. The V call is TRBV3-1, the J call TRBJ2-7, with 8 bases fitting TRBD2. Trimming took 2 bases from V and 2 from J; bases not matched to a gene: 2. The CDR3 extends over 14 amino acids. Germline-derived CDR1 and CDR2 are LGHDT and YNNKEL (reference sequence).

The chain is built from TRBV12-3 or TRBV12-4 and TRBJ1-5; 10 bases match TRBD1. With 3 bases clipped from V and 1 base from J, the junction kept 3 bases outside the gene matches. The CDR3 contains 16 residues. CDR3: CASSFRTGGSNQPQHF. Here the CDR3 DNA reads TGTGCCAGCAGTTTTCGGACAGGGGGGAGCAATCAGCCCCAGCATTTT.

The gene calls are TRBV29-1 and TRBJ2-3; D is uncertain. There are 11 residues in the CDR3. The germline V and J ends were trimmed by 4 bases and 4 bases, with 6 bases remaining between them. The germline V gene has CDR1 SQVTM and CDR2 ANQGSEA. The CDR3 protein is CSVGVADTQYF. CDR3 sequence (DNA): TGCAGCGTTGGTGTTGCAGATACGCAGTATTTT.

This chain joins TRBV7-2 and TRBJ2-3; a possible D gene is TRBD2 (6 bases). The V and J ends lost 3 bases and 2 bases respectively, with 18 bases between them. This CDR3 has 17 residues. Germline values: CDR1 SGHTA, CDR2 FQGNSA. CDR3 residues: CASSFEGRGYTTDTQYF. DNA for the CDR3: TGTGCCAGCAGCTTCGAAGGGCGGGGTTATACCACAGATACGCAGTATTTT.

The chain is built from TRBV7-9 and TRBJ2-5; 10 positions match TRBD2. J lost 1 base, V lost 5 bases, and 7 bases had no gene match. Germline CDR1 and CDR2: SEHNR and FQNEAQ (reference sequence). The CDR3 extends over 16 amino acids. The CDR3: CASSMGLASSQETQYF. The CDR3 coding sequence is TGTGCCAGCAGCATGGGACTAGCGAGCTCCCAAGAGACCCAGTACTTC.

V and J are TRBV29-1 and TRBJ2-3; D remains unclear. Deletions cut 6 bases from V and 6 bases from J, with 4 bases between. The CDR3 sequence is 9 residues long. The germline CDR1 and CDR2 sequences are SQVTM and ANQGSEA. The CDR3 spells CSVADTQYF. As DNA, the CDR3 is TGCAGCGTAGCGGATACGCAGTATTTT.

The chain couples TRBV6-5 to TRBJ1-3; D call uncertain. CDR1 is MNHEY, CDR2 SVGAGI, per germline. The CDR3 runs 11 residues. Trimming pared 5 bases from V and 3 bases from J, leaving 2 bases between. The CDR3 nucleotides are TGTGCCAGCAGTCATGGAAACACCATATATTTT. This codes for CASSHGNTIYF.

This clonotype showed up just a few times. The J gene is TRBJ2-1, the V gene TRBV7-2; unclear D gene. Germline assignment: CDR1 SGHTA and CDR2 FQGNSA. CDR3 size: 13 residues. Trimming removed 5 bases at V and 5 bases at J, with 10 bases between. In DNA form, the CDR3 reads TGTGCCAGCAGCGTCGTGGGGAACAATGAGCAGTTCTTC. It encodes CASSVVGNNEQFF.

This clonotype has only a few counts. The V gene is TRBV18, the J gene TRBJ1-4, with unresolved D. The CDR3 spans 15 residues. The V end lost 6 bases, the J end lost 3 bases, and 14 bases lay between the germline ends. Per germline, CDR1 KGHSH and CDR2 LQKENI. CDR3 loop: CASSSPRVANEKLFF. The CDR3 bases are TGTGCCAGCTCGTCCCCACGGGTGGCTAATGAAAAACTGTTTTTT.

The CDR3 is CASSRRTTNEKLFF. CDR3 sequence (DNA): TGTGCCAGCAGCCGGAGGACAACTAATGAAAAACTGTTTTTT. This rearrangement joins TRBV5-6 to TRBJ1-4; D unclear. The CDR3 consists of 14 residues. Germline V gene data show CDR1 as SGHDT and CDR2 as YYEEEE. V was shortened by 4 bases and J by 0 bases, with 7 bases between the two germline ends.

The chain employs TRBV7-2 and TRBJ2-2, with TRBD2 as a possible D gene (5 bases). The CDR3 has 15 residues. V was clipped by 3 bases and J by 7 bases, with 15 bases between them. The germline gives CDR1 SGHTA, CDR2 FQGNSA. The CDR3 here is CASSFTRPEGGELFF. The DNA of the CDR3 is TGTGCCAGCAGCTTTACCAGACCCGAGGGCGGGGAGCTGTTTTTT.

This chain connects TRBV20-1 to TRBJ1-3; unclear D gene. Trimming cost V 3 bases and J 3 bases, with 9 bases left between them. Germline values: CDR1 DFQATT, CDR2 SNEGSKA (reference sequence). This CDR3 region has 13 residues. CDR3 sequence (DNA): TGCAGTGCTAGTAATACCCATGGAAACACCATATATTTT. Its translation: CSASNTHGNTIYF.

In its sample, this clonotype was seen a few times. The CDR3 nucleotides are TGTGCCAGCAGTTGGACTACCCCCACGGACATTCAGTACTTC. Translating it yields CASSWTTPTDIQYF. V gene TRBV6-6 combines with J gene TRBJ2-4, with D maybe TRBD2 (6 bases). Germline values: CDR1 MNHNY, CDR2 SVGAGI (reference sequence). The CDR3 sequence is 14 residues long. The V and J ends lost 4 bases and 8 bases respectively, with 15 bases between them.

This clonotype showed up just a few times. The chain links TRBV20-1 to TRBJ2-1; 7 nucleotides align to TRBD2. With 2 bases clipped from V and 5 bases from J, the junction kept 6 bases outside the gene matches. Germline CDR1 DFQATT, CDR2 SNEGSKA (reference sequence). The CDR3 totals 14 residues. The CDR3 loop is CSARWGGPDNEQFF. CDR3 nucleotides: TGCAGTGCTAGATGGGGAGGGCCAGACAATGAGCAGTTCTTC.

The table lists this clonotype with many counts. The CDR3 protein is CASSDRGYEQYF. CDR3 coding DNA: TGTGCCAGCAGTGATCGCGGCTACGAGCAGTACTTC. The chain links TRBV2 to TRBJ2-7; no firm D call. Trimming removed 3 bases from V and 3 bases from J, with 6 bases in between. The CDR3 covers 12 residues. Germline V gives CDR1 SNHLY, CDR2 FYNNEI.

This clonotype was observed a few times. V and J are TRBV5-1 and TRBJ2-1, with D perhaps given as TRBD1 or TRBD2 (5 bases each). Per the germline V gene, CDR1 is SGHRS and CDR2 is YFSETQ. Trimming shortened V by 0 bases and J by 8 bases, and 18 bases separated the two germline ends. The CDR3 runs to 16 residues. The CDR3 loop is CASSLGVGPSSDEQFF. In DNA form, the CDR3 reads TGCGCCAGCAGCTTGGGGGTGGGACCTTCGTCGGATGAGCAGTTCTTC. Variable domain in full (rest from reference TRBV5-1 and TRBJ2-1): KAGVTQTPRYLIKTRGQQVTLSCSPISGHRSVSWYQQTPGQGLQFLFEYFSETQRNKGNFPGRFSGRQFSNSRSEMNVSTLELGDSALYLCASSLGVGPSSDEQFFGPGTRLTVL.

This clonotype was seen just once. The chain joins TRBV7-2 to TRBJ2-5; 10 bases fit TRBD2. CDR3 length equals 15 residues. The germline V gene has CDR1 SGHTA and CDR2 FQGNSA. Germline trimming cut 5 bases from V and 2 bases from J; bases unmatched to any gene: 5. This CDR3 is CASSPGTSVQETQYF. The DNA of the CDR3 is TGTGCCAGCAGCCCCGGGACTAGCGTACAAGAGACCCAGTACTTC.

The V gene is TRBV6-6, the J gene TRBJ2-4, with D unresolved. The V gene's germline CDR1 is MNHNY and CDR2 SVGAGI (reference sequence). The CDR3 spans 15 residues. The V gene lost 6 bases and the J gene lost 0 bases, with 12 bases spanning the gap. CDR3 protein: CASRLDFLAKNIQYF. CDR3 bases: TGTGCCAGCAGGCTCGACTTCCTAGCCAAAAACATTCAGTACTTC.

This clonotype was recorded a few times. V usage is TRBV9 and J usage is TRBJ2-5; 7 bases line up with TRBD1. This CDR3 comprises 13 residues. V shed 3 bases, J shed 4 bases, and the junction held 3 bases outside the gene matches. Germline V gives CDR1 SGDLS, CDR2 YYNGEE. CDR3 nucleotide sequence: TGTGCCAGCAGCGACCGGGACAGAGAGACCCAGTACTTC. Its translation is CASSDRDRETQYF.

The rearrangement joins TRBV29-1 to TRBJ2-3, with 8 bases that match TRBD1. Unmatched junction bases numbered 11, after V lost 5 bases and J lost 13 bases. Germline V gene sequence: CDR1 SQVTM, CDR2 ANQGSEA. There are 12 residues in the CDR3. CDR3 sequence: CSVSPGGQVKYF. DNA of the CDR3: TGCAGCGTTAGTCCCGGGGGACAGGTGAAGTATTTT.

The chain joins TRBV5-1 to TRBJ1-4; 8 positions match TRBD1. The CDR3 runs 15 residues. The trim removed 6 bases at V and 3 bases at J, leaving 7 bases unmatched. CDR1 is SGHRS, CDR2 YFSETQ, per germline. The CDR3 nucleotides read TGCGCCAGCACCTCCATGGACAGGGCTAATGAAAAACTGTTTTTT. This gives the protein CASTSMDRANEKLFF. Filled out from reference TRBV5-1 and TRBJ1-4, the complete variable domain reads KAGVTQTPRYLIKTRGQQVTLSCSPISGHRSVSWYQQTPGQGLQFLFEYFSETQRNKGNFPGRFSGRQFSNSRSEMNVSTLELGDSALYLCASTSMDRANEKLFFGSGTQLSVL.

The table lists this clonotype with many counts. The V and J genes are TRBV3-1 and TRBJ2-3; possible D gene TRBD1, 6 bases. Germline V gives CDR1 LGHDT, CDR2 YNNKEL (reference sequence). V was cut by 4 bases and J by 4 bases, with 15 bases left in between. The CDR3 sequence is 15 residues long. The CDR3 bases are TGTGCCAGCAGCCTACCGGGATCAGGGGCAGATACGCAGTATTTT. Protein sequence: CASSLPGSGADTQYF.

This clonotype occurred a few times. Written as DNA, the CDR3 is TGCGCCAGCAGCTTGGTAGGCGGCTCCTACGAGCAGTACTTC. Encoded protein: CASSLVGGSYEQYF. The chain carries TRBV5-1 and TRBJ2-7; the D is unclear. This CDR3 has 14 amino acids. CDR1 and CDR2 from the germline V gene are SGHRS and YFSETQ. Trimming cost V 0 bases and J 0 bases, with 7 bases left between them. The variable domain in full, with the rest retrieved from reference TRBV5-1 and TRBJ2-7, is KAGVTQTPRYLIKTRGQQVTLSCSPISGHRSVSWYQQTPGQGLQFLFEYFSETQRNKGNFPGRFSGRQFSNSRSEMNVSTLELGDSALYLCASSLVGGSYEQYFGPGTRLTVT.

The V call is TRBV28, the J call TRBJ2-5, with no clear D. Trimming removed 6 bases at V and 4 bases at J, with 3 bases between. This CDR3 spans 10 amino acids. The germline V gene encodes CDR1 MDHEN and CDR2 SYDVKM. As DNA, the CDR3 is TGTGCCAGCAGAGGAGAGACCCAGTACTTC. It codes for CASRGETQYF.

The rearrangement joins TRBV6-1 to TRBJ1-6, with D possibly matching TRBD1 (5 bases). V was pared by 8 bases and J by 8 bases, with 28 bases between. This CDR3 is built from 18 residues. Germline V CDR1 and CDR2: MNHNS, SASEGT. The CDR3 here is CASGASRAYSSSHSPLHF. As DNA, the CDR3 is TGTGCCAGCGGGGCGTCCCGGGCCTACTCATCCAGCCATTCACCCCTCCACTTT.